This TCR beta chain was documented in a study of identical twins. The CDR3 totals 15 residues. Trimming stripped 2 bases from V and 7 bases from J, with 15 bases between. Germline values: CDR1 LGHNA, CDR2 YNFKEQ. The study, taken as a whole, reports: While abundant cord blood beta clonotypes carried fewer insertions, memory repertoires showed no such pattern.

Each cDNA held unique molecular identifiers, and template switching gave it a universal primer site. Via MiXCR, TCRdb re-called the 5' RACE reads, giving one row per CDR3 protein. The sample holds 300,000 to 350,000 distinct CDR3 sequences, roughly an eighth seen once. This clonotype showed up just a few times. Its antigen is not known. This sample was shared with a second study, whose subject was yellow fever vaccine responses in identical twins.

V and J are TRBV4-2 and TRBJ2-1, with unresolved D. This TCR derives from a woman between 18 and 29 years old in good health. The sequencing sample was made of CD8+ T cells sorted from blood. The CDR3 here is CASSQNSWVGNEQFF. CDR3 in DNA: TGTGCCAGCAGCCAAAATAGCTGGGTGGGGAATGAGCAGTTCTTC.